This T cell receptor (beta chain) was identified during a study of technical replicates of blood from four donors. Sequencing was performed with immunoSEQ multiplex PCR; in TCRdb, only in-frame clones are kept and a portion is missing. The sample includes tens of thousands of clones, around 96% of them seen just once. V lost 5 bases, J lost 0 bases, and 11 bases lay in between. Germline CDR1 is SNHLY and CDR2 is FYNNEI. The CDR3 is made up of 15 amino acids. This TCR was recovered from a human donor in good health. Sequenced material: T cells isolated from PBMCs. V usage is TRBV2 and J usage is TRBJ1-5; D might be TRBD1 (6 bases). CDR3 protein: CASSLDSNSNQPQHF. The CDR3 DNA reads TGTGCCAGCAGTTTGGACAGCAATAGCAATCAGCCCCAGCATTTT. The variable domain in full, with the rest retrieved from reference TRBV2 and TRBJ1-5, is EPEVTQTPSHQVTQMGQEVILRCVPISNHLYFYWYRQILGQKVEFLVSFYNNEISEKSEIFDDQFSVERPDGSNFTLKIRSTKLEDSAMYFCASSLDSNSNQPQHFGDGTRLSIL.